Detailed here is one T cell receptor (beta chain). The sample originates from a study of OX40 agonist ivuxolimab in advanced cancers. Sequencing was performed with immunoSEQ multiplex PCR; in TCRdb, only in-frame clones are kept and a portion is missing. The profile covers tens of thousands of clones, with approximately 88% appearing a single time and roughly 10% taken by the ten largest. Germline V gene sequence: CDR1 GTSNPN, CDR2 SVGIG (reference sequence). CDR3 length: 14 amino acids. V shed 0 bases and J shed 12 bases, with 18 bases lying between them. The sequenced sample was CD4+ or CD8+ T cells sorted from blood, obtained in a trial of the OX40 agonist ivuxolimab. The TCR comes from an adult with an advanced solid tumor such as melanoma, head and neck, liver or kidney cancer. This chain connects TRBV30 to TRBJ2-1; D unclear. The CDR3 loop is CAWSVGRVVGGQFF. CDR3 DNA sequence: TGTGCCTGGAGTGTGGGTAGGGTCGTAGGCGGGCAGTTCTTC.